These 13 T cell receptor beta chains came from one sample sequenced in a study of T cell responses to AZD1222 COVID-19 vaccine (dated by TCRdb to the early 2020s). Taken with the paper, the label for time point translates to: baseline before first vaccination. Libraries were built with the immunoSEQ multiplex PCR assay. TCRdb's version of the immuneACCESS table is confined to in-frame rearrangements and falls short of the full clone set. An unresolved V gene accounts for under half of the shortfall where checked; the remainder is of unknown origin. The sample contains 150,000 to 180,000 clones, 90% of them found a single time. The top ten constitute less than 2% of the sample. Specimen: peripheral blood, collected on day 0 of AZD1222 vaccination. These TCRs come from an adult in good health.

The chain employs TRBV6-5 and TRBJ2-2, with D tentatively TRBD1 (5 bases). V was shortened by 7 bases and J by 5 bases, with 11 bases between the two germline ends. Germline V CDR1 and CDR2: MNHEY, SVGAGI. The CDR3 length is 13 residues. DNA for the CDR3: TGTGCCAGCACCCCCCGACAGACCGGGGAGCTGTTTTTT. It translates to CASTPRQTGELFF.

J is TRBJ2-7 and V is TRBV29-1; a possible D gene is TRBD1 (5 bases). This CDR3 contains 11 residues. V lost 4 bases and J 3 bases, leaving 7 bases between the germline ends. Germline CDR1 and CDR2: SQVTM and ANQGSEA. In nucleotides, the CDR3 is TGCAGCGTTGGGACACTCTACGAGCAGTACTTC. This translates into CSVGTLYEQYF.

The CDR3 loop reads CASAPYRIDEQFF. CDR3 bases: TGTGCCAGCGCTCCCTACAGGATTGATGAGCAGTTCTTC. This sequence joins TRBV2 and TRBJ2-1; a possible D gene is TRBD1 (5 bases). Germline-derived CDR1 and CDR2 are SNHLY and FYNNEI. Trimming removed 8 bases from V and 8 bases from J, with 16 bases in between. CDR3 length: 13 residues.

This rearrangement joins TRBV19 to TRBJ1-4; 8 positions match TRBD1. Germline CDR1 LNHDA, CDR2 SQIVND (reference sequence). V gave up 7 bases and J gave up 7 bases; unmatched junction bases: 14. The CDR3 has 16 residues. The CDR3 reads CASTDRDGWYGEKLFF. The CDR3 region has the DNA TGTGCCAGTACGGACAGGGATGGTTGGTATGGTGAAAAACTGTTTTTT.

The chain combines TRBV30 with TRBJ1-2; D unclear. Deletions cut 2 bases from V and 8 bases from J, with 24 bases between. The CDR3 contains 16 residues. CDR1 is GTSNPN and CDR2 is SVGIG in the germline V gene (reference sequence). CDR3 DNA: TGTGCCTGGAGTCCCGGGCCTCATAGTATGGCTACCGGCTACACCTTC. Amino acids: CAWSPGPHSMATGYTF.

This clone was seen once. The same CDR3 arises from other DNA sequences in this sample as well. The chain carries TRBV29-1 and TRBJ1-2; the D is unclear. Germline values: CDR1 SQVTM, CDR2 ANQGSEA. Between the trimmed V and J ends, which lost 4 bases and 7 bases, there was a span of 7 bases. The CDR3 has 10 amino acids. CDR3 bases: TGCAGCGTTGGACCACCTGGCTACACCTTC. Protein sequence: CSVGPPGYTF.

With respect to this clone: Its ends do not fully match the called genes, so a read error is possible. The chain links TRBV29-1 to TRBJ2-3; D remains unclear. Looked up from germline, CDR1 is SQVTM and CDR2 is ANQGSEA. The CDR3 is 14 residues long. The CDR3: CSVEGRPSTDTQYF. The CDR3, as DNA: TGCAGCGTCGAAGGCAGGCCCAGCACAGATACGCAGTATTTT.

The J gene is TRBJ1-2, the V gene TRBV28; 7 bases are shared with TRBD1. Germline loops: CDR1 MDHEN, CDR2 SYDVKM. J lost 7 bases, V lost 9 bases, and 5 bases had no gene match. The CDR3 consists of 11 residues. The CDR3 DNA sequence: TGTGCCAGTGTCAGGGGGGGTGGCTACACCTTC. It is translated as CASVRGGGYTF.

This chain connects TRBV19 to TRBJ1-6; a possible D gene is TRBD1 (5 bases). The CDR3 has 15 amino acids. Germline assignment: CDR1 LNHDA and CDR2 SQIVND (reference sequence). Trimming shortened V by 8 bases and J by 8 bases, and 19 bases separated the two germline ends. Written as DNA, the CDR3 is TGTGCCAGTCTAATGAACGGGGCTGACGATTCACCCCTCCACTTT. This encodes CASLMNGADDSPLHF.

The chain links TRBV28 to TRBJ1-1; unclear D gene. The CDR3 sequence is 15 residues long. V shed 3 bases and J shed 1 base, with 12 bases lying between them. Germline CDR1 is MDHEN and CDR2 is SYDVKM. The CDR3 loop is CASSLLGLRNTEAFF. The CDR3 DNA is TGTGCCAGCAGTTTGCTTGGACTGAGGAACACTGAAGCTTTCTTT.

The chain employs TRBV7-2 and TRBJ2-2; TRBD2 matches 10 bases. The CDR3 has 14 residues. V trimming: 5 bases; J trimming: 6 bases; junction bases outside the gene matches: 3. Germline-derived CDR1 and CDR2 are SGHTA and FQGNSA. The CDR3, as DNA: TGTGCCAGCAGCCCGGGACTAGCGTCCGGGGAGCTGTTTTTT. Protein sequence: CASSPGLASGELFF. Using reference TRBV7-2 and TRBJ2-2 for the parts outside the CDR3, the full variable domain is GAGVSQSPSNKVTEKGKDVELRCDPISGHTALYWYRQSLGQGLEFLIYFQGNSAPDKSGLPSDRFSAERTGGSVSTLTIQRTQQEDSAVYLCASSPGLASGELFFGEGSRLTVL.

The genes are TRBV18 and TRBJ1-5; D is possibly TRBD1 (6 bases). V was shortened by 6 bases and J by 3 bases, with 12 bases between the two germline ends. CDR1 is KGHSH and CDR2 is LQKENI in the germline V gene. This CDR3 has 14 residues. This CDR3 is CASSPGADNQPQHF. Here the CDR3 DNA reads TGTGCCAGCTCCCCAGGGGCGGACAATCAGCCCCAGCATTTT.

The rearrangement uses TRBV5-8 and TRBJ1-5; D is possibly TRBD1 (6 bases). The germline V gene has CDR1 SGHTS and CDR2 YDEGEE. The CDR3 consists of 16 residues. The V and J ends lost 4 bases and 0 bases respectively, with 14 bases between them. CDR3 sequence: CASSLGQTTSNQPQHF. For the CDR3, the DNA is TGTGCCAGCAGCCTAGGACAGACTACTAGCAATCAGCCCCAGCATTTT.